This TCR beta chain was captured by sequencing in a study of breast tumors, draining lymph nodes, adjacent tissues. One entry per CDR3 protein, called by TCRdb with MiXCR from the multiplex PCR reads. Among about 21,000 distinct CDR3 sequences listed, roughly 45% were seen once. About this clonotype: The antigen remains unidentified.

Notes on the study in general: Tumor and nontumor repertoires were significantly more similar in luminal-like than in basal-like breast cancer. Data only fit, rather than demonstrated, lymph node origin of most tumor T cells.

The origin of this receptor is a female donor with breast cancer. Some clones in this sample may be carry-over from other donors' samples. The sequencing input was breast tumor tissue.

CDR3 sequence reads: CASSFSTDDGYTF. As DNA, the CDR3 is TGTGCCAGCAGCTTCTCGACAGATGATGGCTACACCTTC. The chain recombines TRBV7-9 with TRBJ1-2; D possibly corresponds to TRBD1 (5 bases). The CDR3 has 13 residues. Germline V CDR1 and CDR2: SEHNR, FQNEAQ (reference sequence). Trimming cost V 3 bases and J 6 bases, with 11 bases left between them.